Presented here are 31 T cell receptor beta chains from one specimen sequenced in a study of blood T cell repertoires in COVID-19. Only in-frame clones appear in the TCRdb table, and some are missing; sequencing was by immunoSEQ multiplex PCR. The repertoire holds roughly 250,000 clones, with 70% to 90% as singletons. Sequencing was carried out using peripheral blood. These receptors were taken from a man aged 40-49 years with acute or convalescent COVID-19.

This clone occurred a few times. V gene TRBV10-1 combines with J gene TRBJ1-1; no definite D call. Trimming stripped 3 bases from V and 2 bases from J, with 4 bases between. The CDR3 length is 12 residues. Germline values: CDR1 WNHNN, CDR2 SYGVQD (reference sequence). In DNA form, the CDR3 reads TGCGCCAGCAGTGATCAAAACACTGAAGCTTTCTTT. Its translation: CASSDQNTEAFF.

The chain combines TRBV18 with TRBJ2-1; D is possibly TRBD2 (6 bases). Germline CDR1 KGHSH, CDR2 LQKENI. Trimming took 4 bases from V and 3 from J, leaving 16 bases between them. The CDR3 is made up of 16 amino acids. In nucleotides, the CDR3 is TGTGCCAGCTCACTTGGGGTGACGGGAGTCTACAATGAGCAGTTCTTC. Translated, it gives CASSLGVTGVYNEQFF.

This sequence joins TRBV7-9 and TRBJ1-1; possibly TRBD1 for D (6 bases). Trimming removed 5 bases at V and 4 bases at J, with 20 bases between. Germline CDR1 is SEHNR and CDR2 is FQNEAQ (reference sequence). The CDR3 spans 16 residues. The DNA of the CDR3 is TGTGCCAGCAGCCCGGCGGGGGGCGGCTGGACCACTGAAGCTTTCTTT. Translation: CASSPAGGGWTTEAFF.

The rearrangement uses TRBV10-3 and TRBJ1-2, with D uncertain. Germline V lookup: CDR1 ENHRY, CDR2 SYGVKD. The CDR3 extends over 14 amino acids. Trimming shortened V by 4 bases and J by 4 bases, and 13 bases separated the two germline ends. Here the CDR3 DNA reads TGTGCCATCAGTGGATCAAAATTGAGCTATGGCTACACCTTC. It is translated as CAISGSKLSYGYTF.

The V gene is TRBV30, the J gene TRBJ2-6; TRBD2 aligns across 7 bases. Losses at the gene ends were 5 bases for V and 2 bases for J; bases not matched to a gene: 6. The CDR3 consists of 15 residues. The germline CDR1 and CDR2 sequences are GTSNPN and SVGIG (reference sequence). The CDR3 reads CAWVGGVTGANVLTF. The DNA for the CDR3 is TGTGCCTGGGTGGGAGGGGTGACTGGGGCCAACGTCCTGACTTTC.

The rearrangement uses TRBV13 and TRBJ2-7; D is perhaps TRBD1 (6 bases). CDR3 length: 12 residues. V lost 7 bases, J lost 2 bases, and 9 bases lay in between. Germline-derived CDR1 and CDR2 are PRHDT and FYEKMQ (reference sequence). The CDR3 here is CASKDRPYEQYF. CDR3 coding DNA: TGTGCCAGCAAGGACAGACCCTACGAGCAGTACTTC.

The chain uses TRBV5-1 and TRBJ2-3; 7 bases are shared with TRBD1. The V segment lost 1 base and the J segment 1 base; nucleotides outside the gene matches: 9. Germline V lookup: CDR1 SGHRS, CDR2 YFSETQ. CDR3 size: 17 residues. CDR3 sequence reads: CASSLSWTGDGTDTQYF. CDR3 DNA: TGCGCCAGCAGCTTGAGCTGGACAGGAGATGGCACAGATACGCAGTATTTT. Based on the CDR3 plus reference TRBV5-1 and TRBJ2-3, the full variable domain is KAGVTQTPRYLIKTRGQQVTLSCSPISGHRSVSWYQQTPGQGLQFLFEYFSETQRNKGNFPGRFSGRQFSNSRSEMNVSTLELGDSALYLCASSLSWTGDGTDTQYFGPGTRLTVL.

The chain combines TRBV9 with TRBJ2-7; perhaps TRBD1 as D (5 bases). This CDR3 contains 14 residues. Germline CDR1 is SGDLS and CDR2 is YYNGEE. V lost 0 bases and J 3 bases, leaving 10 bases between the germline ends. CDR3 nucleotides: TGTGCCAGCAGCGTAGATCCGGACAACTACGAGCAGTACTTC. This translates into CASSVDPDNYEQYF.

The sample holds a few counts of this clone. The V call is TRBV9, the J call TRBJ2-3, with TRBD2 matching 10 bases. Germline V gene sequence: CDR1 SGDLS, CDR2 YYNGEE. V shed 0 bases and J 5 bases; nucleotides not matched to a gene: 6. The CDR3 has 16 residues. In DNA, the CDR3 is TGTGCCAGCAGCGTAGGGACGAGCGGGGGGGTAGATACGCAGTATTTT. Translating gives CASSVGTSGGVDTQYF.

The J gene is TRBJ1-1, the V gene TRBV6-1; a possible D gene is TRBD1 (5 bases). Germline-derived CDR1 and CDR2 are MNHNS and SASEGT. The CDR3 runs to 14 residues. V was pared by 3 bases and J by 6 bases, with 14 bases between. CDR3 coding DNA: TGTGCCAGCAGTGATTATGGGGACTTTGCTGAAGCTTTCTTT. Translation gives CASSDYGDFAEAFF.

The chain uses TRBV19 and TRBJ2-3, with 9 positions matching TRBD2. Germline V gene sequence: CDR1 LNHDA, CDR2 SQIVND (reference sequence). V lost 10 bases to trimming and J lost 3 bases; unmatched junction nucleotides: 14. This CDR3 has 16 amino acids. The CDR3 protein is CATSVGGGGATDTQYF. CDR3 nucleotides: TGTGCCACGTCAGTCGGGGGCGGGGGGGCAACAGATACGCAGTATTTT.

The CDR3: CASSQEAGVAEEQFF. The CDR3 DNA follows: TGCGCCAGCAGCCAAGAGGCGGGCGTCGCGGAGGAGCAGTTCTTC. The rearrangement links TRBV4-3 to TRBJ2-1; D is perhaps TRBD2 (5 bases). This CDR3 comprises 15 residues. The germline V and J ends were trimmed by 0 bases and 10 bases, with 16 bases remaining between them. Germline V gene sequence: CDR1 LGHNA, CDR2 YSLEER.

This clone was seen just once. The chain couples TRBV9 to TRBJ2-2, with D tentatively TRBD2 (5 bases). The germline gives CDR1 SGDLS, CDR2 YYNGEE. This CDR3 is built from 15 residues. The ends were cut back, 2 bases at V and 0 bases at J, with 8 bases in the middle. The CDR3 loop is CASSVSGSNTGELFF. The CDR3 DNA follows: TGTGCCAGCAGCGTCTCGGGATCGAACACCGGGGAGCTGTTTTTT.

The chain has TRBV5-5 and TRBJ1-4; D is ambiguous. Trimming took 6 bases from V and 4 from J, leaving 16 bases between them. Germline V gene lookup returns CDR1 SGHKS and CDR2 YYEKEE (reference sequence). The CDR3 loop spans 15 amino acids. CDR3 protein: CASTQSGGINEKLFF. Written as DNA, the CDR3 is TGTGCCAGCACCCAATCGGGAGGGATTAATGAAAAACTGTTTTTT. Complete variable domain (other parts from reference TRBV5-5 and TRBJ1-4): DAGVTQSPTHLIKTRGQQVTLRCSPISGHKSVSWYQQVLGQGPQFIFQYYEKEERGRGNFPDRFSARQFPNYSSELNVNALLLGDSALYLCASTQSGGINEKLFFGSGTQLSVL.

This clone was observed a single time. The chain links TRBV28 to TRBJ1-5; TRBD1 agrees at 8 bases. The length of the CDR3 is 15 residues. CDR1 and CDR2 (germline): MDHEN, SYDVKM. V lost 7 bases and J lost 0; bases outside the gene matches: 5. CDR3 sequence reads: CASKTGDYSNQPQHF. The CDR3, as DNA: TGTGCCAGCAAGACAGGGGACTATAGCAATCAGCCCCAGCATTTT. Looking up the rest from reference TRBV28 and TRBJ1-5 gives the full variable domain: DVKVTQSSRYLVKRTGEKVFLECVQDMDHENMFWYRQDPGLGLRLIYFSYDVKMKEKGDIPEGYSVSREKKERFSLILESASTNQTSMYLCASKTGDYSNQPQHFGDGTRLSIL.

V gene TRBV5-5 combines with J gene TRBJ2-7; TRBD1 aligns across 9 bases. Germline lookup yields CDR1 SGHKS and CDR2 YYEKEE (reference sequence). The CDR3 is 15 amino acids. The junction had 8 bases not matched to a gene; V was cut back by 4 bases and J by 3 bases. The CDR3 nucleotides are TGTGCCAGCAGCCAAGCCGGGACAGGGAACTACGAGCAGTACTTC. Translated: CASSQAGTGNYEQYF.

This chain joins TRBV6-2 or TRBV6-3 and TRBJ1-1; 7 bases agree with TRBD1. The CDR3 contains 18 residues. From germline, CDR1 is MNHEY and CDR2 SVGEGT. The V segment lost 6 bases and the J segment 8 bases; nucleotides outside the gene matches: 24. CDR3 sequence: CASSQSGGGAGSGAEAFF. CDR3 DNA sequence: TGTGCCAGCAGCCAATCTGGAGGGGGCGCTGGCTCGGGGGCCGAAGCTTTCTTT.

The chain links TRBV27 to TRBJ1-6; D uncertain. The CDR3 totals 15 residues. The germline V gene has CDR1 MNHEY and CDR2 SMNVEV (reference sequence). V was clipped by 6 bases and J by 7 bases, with 16 bases between them. CDR3 in DNA: TGTGCCAGCAGCCTGGGAGGGAATCTGAATTCACCCCTCCACTTT. Translating it yields CASSLGGNLNSPLHF.

This clone came up once. The V and J genes are TRBV7-9 and TRBJ2-5; 12 nucleotides agree with TRBD2. The CDR3 has 16 residues. The V gene's germline CDR1 is SEHNR and CDR2 FQNEAQ (reference sequence). The trim removed 8 bases at V and 4 bases at J, leaving 11 bases unmatched. The CDR3 loop is CASCHGASGGGETQYF. The CDR3 nucleotides read TGTGCCAGCTGCCACGGGGCTAGCGGGGGGGGAGAGACCCAGTACTTC.

The chain employs TRBV2 and TRBJ2-1; D gene unclear. The CDR3 is made up of 12 amino acids. Germline V lookup: CDR1 SNHLY, CDR2 FYNNEI. V was cut by 5 bases and J by 7 bases, with 9 bases left in between. The DNA for the CDR3 is TGTGCCAGCAGTTTCCTAGTAAATGAGCAGTTCTTC. Translated, it gives CASSFLVNEQFF.

CDR3 nucleotide sequence: TGTGCCAGCAGCCAAGATTTCAGGGTTTATTTAGGAGCTAGCAATCAGCCCCAGCATTTT. It encodes CASSQDFRVYLGASNQPQHF. This chain joins TRBV4-2 and TRBJ1-5; D possibly corresponds to TRBD1 (5 bases). From germline, CDR1 is LGHNA and CDR2 YNFKEQ. CDR3 size: 20 residues. V was clipped by 0 bases and J by 0 bases, with 21 bases between them.

The rearrangement uses TRBV5-8 and TRBJ1-1, with a possible D match to TRBD1 (5 bases). Germline V lookup: CDR1 SGHTS, CDR2 YDEGEE. The CDR3 loop spans 14 amino acids. V shed 2 bases and J shed 7 bases, with 15 bases lying between them. CDR3 region: CASSLRGVGIEAFF. CDR3 DNA sequence: TGTGCCAGCAGCTTAAGGGGCGTGGGGATTGAAGCTTTCTTT.

This clone showed up just once. The CDR3 region has the DNA TGCGCCAGCAGCCAAGAAACATTGGCCTCAGCGAGTGAAAAACTGTTTTTT. Its translation: CASSQETLASASEKLFF. This rearrangement joins TRBV4-3 to TRBJ1-4; D call uncertain. The CDR3 covers 17 residues. Germline CDR1 reads LGHNA; CDR2 reads YSLEER. The V and J ends lost 0 bases and 7 bases respectively, with 18 bases between them.

This sequence joins TRBV5-1 and TRBJ1-6; 8 bases match TRBD1. The CDR3 is made up of 15 amino acids. Germline V lookup: CDR1 SGHRS, CDR2 YFSETQ. V shed 3 bases, J shed 5 bases, and the junction held 4 bases outside the gene matches. The CDR3 is CASSSKGQDNSPLHF. The DNA of the CDR3 is TGCGCCAGCAGCTCGAAGGGACAGGATAATTCACCCCTCCACTTT. The whole variable domain, remainder taken from reference TRBV5-1 and TRBJ1-6, is KAGVTQTPRYLIKTRGQQVTLSCSPISGHRSVSWYQQTPGQGLQFLFEYFSETQRNKGNFPGRFSGRQFSNSRSEMNVSTLELGDSALYLCASSSKGQDNSPLHFGNGTRLTVT.

The rearrangement joins TRBV19 to TRBJ2-1, with 10 positions matching TRBD2. The CDR3 spans 15 residues. Germline V gene lookup returns CDR1 LNHDA and CDR2 SQIVND (reference sequence). V lost 3 bases to trimming and J lost 8 bases; unmatched junction nucleotides: 7. In DNA form, the CDR3 reads TGTGCCAGTAGTATCCCTAGCGGGGGCTGGGATGAGCAGTTCTTC. It encodes CASSIPSGGWDEQFF. The whole variable domain, filled in from reference TRBV19 and TRBJ2-1, reads DGGITQSPKYLFRKEGQNVTLSCEQNLNHDAMYWYRQDPGQGLRLIYYSQIVNDFQKGDIAEGYSVSREKKESFPLTVTSAQKNPTAFYLCASSIPSGGWDEQFFGPGTRLTVL.

This chain links TRBV18 with TRBJ1-3; D may be TRBD1 (5 bases). The CDR3 is 13 amino acids. Germline values: CDR1 KGHSH, CDR2 LQKENI. Trimming took off 3 bases at V and 9 bases at J, with 12 bases between the two ends. The CDR3 sequence is CASSPTREGTIYF. DNA for the CDR3: TGTGCCAGCTCACCCACCAGGGAAGGCACCATATATTTT.

The genes are TRBV19 and TRBJ1-2; a possible D gene is TRBD1 (5 bases). V was shortened by 4 bases and J by 4 bases, with 10 bases between the two germline ends. Germline V gene data show CDR1 as LNHDA and CDR2 as SQIVND (reference sequence). The CDR3 covers 13 residues. In DNA, the CDR3 is TGTGCCAGTAGTAGACAGTTTACCTATGGCTACACCTTC. Translation gives CASSRQFTYGYTF.

The chain couples TRBV5-1 to TRBJ1-5; 11 nucleotides align to TRBD1. V dropped 3 bases and J dropped 4; count of bases not matched to a gene: 3. CDR1 and CDR2 (germline): SGHRS, YFSETQ. The CDR3 covers 15 residues. The DNA of the CDR3 is TGCGCCAGCAGCTCCGGGACAGGGGGTAATCAGCCCCAGCATTTT. This translates into CASSSGTGGNQPQHF.

V usage is TRBV10-3 and J usage is TRBJ2-3; 7 nucleotides line up with TRBD1. V shed 5 bases, J shed 8 bases, and the junction held 13 bases outside the gene matches. The CDR3 spans 15 residues. Germline V lookup: CDR1 ENHRY, CDR2 SYGVKD. The CDR3 DNA reads TGTGCCATCAGTTCTAGGGACAGCGGTACCAGTACGCAGTATTTT. It yields the protein CAISSRDSGTSTQYF.

CDR3 sequence (DNA): TGTGCCAGCAGCTACCAGGCAGGGCACGGCACTGAAGCTTTCTTT. Translation gives CASSYQAGHGTEAFF. J is TRBJ1-1 and V is TRBV6-5, with D possibly matching TRBD1 (5 bases). Germline-derived CDR1 and CDR2 are MNHEY and SVGAGI. The CDR3 is 15 amino acids. V gave up 6 bases and J gave up 4 bases, with 18 bases separating them.

The genes are TRBV7-6 and TRBJ2-7, with D perhaps TRBD1 (7 bases). The V gene's germline CDR1 is SGHVS and CDR2 FNYEAQ. V lost 5 bases, J lost 7 bases, and 21 bases lay in between. This CDR3 is 15 amino acids long. For the CDR3, the DNA is TGTGCCAGCAGCGGGGGGAACAGGGGCTCGGGGGAGCAGTACTTC. Translation gives CASSGGNRGSGEQYF.